The entry below gives a single TCR beta chain sequence along with its context. What it recognizes is unknown. The record originates from a study of T cell responses to AZD1222 COVID-19 vaccine. Study results and limitations: AZD1222 recipients seropositive at baseline numbered only 5 or 6. It should be noted that donors were predominantly white British and more often female, and clonal diversity was possibly underestimated.

Profiled with immunoSEQ multiplex PCR; TCRdb holds only in-frame clones, not every one. Of roughly 100,000 clones detected, 91% appear once; the ten largest clones hold 45%. CDR1 SGHTA and CDR2 FQGNSA come from the germline V gene. V lost 4 bases, J lost 1 base, and 3 bases stayed unmatched. CDR3 size: 14 residues. V is TRBV7-2 and J is TRBJ2-5; TRBD1 matches at 7 bases. The clonotype originates from an adult in good health. The material sequenced was peripheral blood, taken on day 0 of AZD1222 vaccination. Here the CDR3 DNA reads TGTGCCAGCAGCTCGACAGGGCCCCAAGAGACCCAGTACTTC. Its translation: CASSSTGPQETQYF.